This TCR beta chain was sequenced during a study of radiation and T cells in renal cell carcinoma. Study-level points and caveats: No pretreatment tumor biopsies were available for baseline clonotypes. In blood, top tumor clones expanded by 2 weeks, shrinking by 4.

The CDR3 is made up of 16 amino acids. Trimming took 0 bases from V and 2 from J, leaving 13 bases between them. In germline, CDR1 is LGHNA, CDR2 YSLEER. Sample time point: baseline pretreatment blood. As for treatment: 15 Gy SBRT to primary tumor, nephrectomy 4 weeks later. The patient's renal cell carcinoma had clear cell pathology. As regards this clone: The antigen is undetermined.

TCRdb's table, derived via immunoSEQ multiplex PCR, lists solely in-frame clones and lacks some. The profile shows 130,000 to 150,000 clones, 88% of them singletons. The source is a woman in her 70s with renal cell carcinoma. The V gene is TRBV4-3, the J gene TRBJ1-2, with D unclear. The sample was blood, taken from a patient whose treatment included radiotherapy and nephrectomy. The CDR3 nucleotides read TGCGCCAGCAGCCAAGACCCCCAGACTTCAAACTATGGCTACACCTTC. Protein sequence: CASSQDPQTSNYGYTF.